These 3 T cell receptor beta chains share one sample of origin, sequenced in a study of T cell changes during pregnancy in multiple sclerosis. TCRdb's copy holds only in-frame clones and misses some; the assay was immunoSEQ multiplex PCR. Here the sample spans about 45,000 clones, 90% being singletons. This specimen consisted of CD4+ T cells from peripheral blood mononuclear cells, obtained before pregnancy. Receptor source: a female donor with multiple sclerosis, enrolled in a pregnancy study.

The chain carries TRBV27 and TRBJ1-5; TRBD1 might be the D (6 bases). The CDR3 sequence is 16 residues long. V lost 2 bases, J lost 6 bases, and 17 bases lay in between. CDR1 is MNHEY, CDR2 SMNVEV, per germline (reference sequence). The CDR3 DNA follows: TGTGCCAGCAGTTTAAGCGCGCCCAGGGGATTTCAGCCCCAGCATTTT. Its protein is CASSLSAPRGFQPQHF.

The gene calls are TRBV10-3 and TRBJ2-7; tentatively, D is TRBD1 (6 bases). Deletions cut 8 bases from V and 7 bases from J, with 18 bases between. From germline, CDR1 is ENHRY and CDR2 SYGVKD. The length of the CDR3 is 13 residues. For the CDR3, the DNA is TGTGCCATCTGGGACAACAGGGTAGGGGAGCAGTACTTC. Protein product: CAIWDNRVGEQYF.

The sample holds one count of this clone. This chain links TRBV5-4 with TRBJ1-2, with 10 bases lining up with TRBD1. Germline trimming cut 3 bases from V and 2 bases from J; bases unmatched to any gene: 4. This CDR3 has 15 residues. Germline loops: CDR1 SGHNT, CDR2 YYREEE (reference sequence). The chain's CDR3 is CASSSPGQGNYGYTF. For the CDR3, the DNA is TGTGCCAGCAGCTCGCCGGGACAGGGGAACTATGGCTACACCTTC.